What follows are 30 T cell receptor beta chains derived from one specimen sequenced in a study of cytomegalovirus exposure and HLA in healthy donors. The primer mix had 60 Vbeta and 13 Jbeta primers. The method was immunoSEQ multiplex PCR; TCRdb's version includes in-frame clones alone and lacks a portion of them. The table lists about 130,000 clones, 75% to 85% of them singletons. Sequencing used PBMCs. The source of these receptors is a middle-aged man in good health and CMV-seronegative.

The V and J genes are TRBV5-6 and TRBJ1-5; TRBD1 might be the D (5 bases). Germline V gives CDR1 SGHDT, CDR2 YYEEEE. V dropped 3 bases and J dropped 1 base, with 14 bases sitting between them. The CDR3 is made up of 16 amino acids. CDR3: CASSSLGGESNQPQHF. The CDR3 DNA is TGTGCCAGCAGCTCCTTGGGGGGGGAGAGCAATCAGCCCCAGCATTTT.

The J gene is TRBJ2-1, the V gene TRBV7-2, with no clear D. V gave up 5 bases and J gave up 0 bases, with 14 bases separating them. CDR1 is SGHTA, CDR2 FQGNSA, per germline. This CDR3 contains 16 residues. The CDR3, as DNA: TGTGCCAGCAGCCCTTTCCACTCGAGCTCCTACAATGAGCAGTTCTTC. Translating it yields CASSPFHSSSYNEQFF.

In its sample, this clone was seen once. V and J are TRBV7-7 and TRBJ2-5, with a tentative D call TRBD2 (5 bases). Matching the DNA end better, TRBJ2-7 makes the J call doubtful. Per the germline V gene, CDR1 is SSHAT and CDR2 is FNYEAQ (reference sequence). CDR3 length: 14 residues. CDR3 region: CASSAGLGPYEQYF. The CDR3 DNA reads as TGTGCCAGCAGCGCCGGACTGGGCCCCTACGAGCAGTACTTC.

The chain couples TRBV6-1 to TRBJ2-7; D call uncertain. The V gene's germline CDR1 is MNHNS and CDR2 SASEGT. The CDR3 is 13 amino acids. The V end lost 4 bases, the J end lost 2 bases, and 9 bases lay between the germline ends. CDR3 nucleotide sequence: TGTGCCAGCAGTGTAAGTAGTCCCTACGAGCAGTACTTC. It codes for CASSVSSPYEQYF.

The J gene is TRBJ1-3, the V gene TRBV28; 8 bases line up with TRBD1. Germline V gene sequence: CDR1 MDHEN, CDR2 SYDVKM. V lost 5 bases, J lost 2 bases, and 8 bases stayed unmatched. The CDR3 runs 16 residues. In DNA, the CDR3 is TGTGCCAGCAGTCCGAGACAGGGGCGACCTGGAAACACCATATATTTT. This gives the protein CASSPRQGRPGNTIYF.

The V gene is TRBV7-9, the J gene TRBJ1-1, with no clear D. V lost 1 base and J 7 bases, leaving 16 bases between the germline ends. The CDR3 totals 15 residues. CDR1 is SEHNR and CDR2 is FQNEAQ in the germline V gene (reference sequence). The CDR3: CASSLVYGGSVEAFF. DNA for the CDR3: TGTGCCAGCAGCTTAGTCTATGGCGGCTCTGTTGAAGCTTTCTTT.

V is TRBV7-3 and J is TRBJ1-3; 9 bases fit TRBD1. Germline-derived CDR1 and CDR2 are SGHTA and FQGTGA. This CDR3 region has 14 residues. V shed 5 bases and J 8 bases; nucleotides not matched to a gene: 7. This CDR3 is CASSPGTGPYTIYF. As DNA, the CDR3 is TGTGCCAGCAGCCCCGGGACAGGGCCGTACACCATATATTTT.

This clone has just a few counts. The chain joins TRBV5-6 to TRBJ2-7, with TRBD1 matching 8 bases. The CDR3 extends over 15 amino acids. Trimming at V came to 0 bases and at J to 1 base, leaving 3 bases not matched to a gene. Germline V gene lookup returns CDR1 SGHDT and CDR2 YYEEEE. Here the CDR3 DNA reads TGTGCCAGCAGCTTGGACGGGACAGGTTCCTACGAGCAGTACTTC. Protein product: CASSLDGTGSYEQYF.

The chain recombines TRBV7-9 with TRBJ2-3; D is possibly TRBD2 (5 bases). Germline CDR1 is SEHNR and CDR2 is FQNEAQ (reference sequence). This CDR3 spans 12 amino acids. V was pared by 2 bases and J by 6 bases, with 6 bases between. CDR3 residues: CASSLPGDTQYF. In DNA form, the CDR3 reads TGTGCCAGCAGCTTACCGGGGGATACGCAGTATTTT.

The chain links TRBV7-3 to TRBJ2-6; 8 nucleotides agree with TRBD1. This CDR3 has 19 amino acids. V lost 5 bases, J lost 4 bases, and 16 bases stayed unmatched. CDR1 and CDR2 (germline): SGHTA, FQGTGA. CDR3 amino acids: CASSPRDRQSLRGANVLTF. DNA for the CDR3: TGTGCCAGCAGCCCACGGGACAGGCAATCACTAAGAGGGGCCAACGTCCTGACTTTC.

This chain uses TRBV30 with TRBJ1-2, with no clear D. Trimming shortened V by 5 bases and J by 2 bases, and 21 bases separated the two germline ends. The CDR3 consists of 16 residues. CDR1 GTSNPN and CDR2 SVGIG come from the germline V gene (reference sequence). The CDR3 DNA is TGTGCCTGGTCCCTAAGGGCCATAAAGCGGAACTATGGCTACACCTTC. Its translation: CAWSLRAIKRNYGYTF.

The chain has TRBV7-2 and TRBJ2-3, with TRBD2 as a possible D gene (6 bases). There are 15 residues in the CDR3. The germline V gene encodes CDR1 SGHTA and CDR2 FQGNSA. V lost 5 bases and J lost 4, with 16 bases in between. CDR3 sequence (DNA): TGTGCCAGCAGCCTCGCCCGGGACTCCGCAGATACGCAGTATTTT. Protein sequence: CASSLARDSADTQYF.

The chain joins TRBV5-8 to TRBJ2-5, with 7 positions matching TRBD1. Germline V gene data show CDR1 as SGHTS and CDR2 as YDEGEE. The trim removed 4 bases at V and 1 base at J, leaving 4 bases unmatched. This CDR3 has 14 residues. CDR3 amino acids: CASSRGQVQETQYF. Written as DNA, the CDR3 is TGTGCCAGCAGCCGTGGACAGGTCCAAGAGACCCAGTACTTC.

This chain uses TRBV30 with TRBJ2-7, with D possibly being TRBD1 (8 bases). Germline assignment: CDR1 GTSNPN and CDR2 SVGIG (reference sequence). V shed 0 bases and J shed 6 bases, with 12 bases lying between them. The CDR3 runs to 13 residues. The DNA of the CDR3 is TGTGCCTGGAGTGTAACAGGGGGGGGCGAGCAGTACTTC. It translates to CAWSVTGGGEQYF.

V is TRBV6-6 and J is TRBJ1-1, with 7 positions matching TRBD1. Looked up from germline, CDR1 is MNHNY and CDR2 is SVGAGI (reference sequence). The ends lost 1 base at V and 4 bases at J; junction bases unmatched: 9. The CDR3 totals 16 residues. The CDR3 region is CASSYLGGRGTTEAFF. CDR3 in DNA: TGTGCCAGCAGTTACTTGGGGGGCAGGGGGACCACTGAAGCTTTCTTT.

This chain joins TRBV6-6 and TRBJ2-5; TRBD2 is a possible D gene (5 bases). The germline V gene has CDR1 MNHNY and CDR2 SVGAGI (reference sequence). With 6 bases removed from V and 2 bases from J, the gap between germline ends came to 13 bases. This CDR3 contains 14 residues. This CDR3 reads CASRLLAGQETQYF. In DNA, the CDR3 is TGTGCCAGCAGGCTCCTAGCTGGTCAAGAGACCCAGTACTTC.

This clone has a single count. The CDR3 nucleotides read TGCAGTGCTCCCCGTGAGACCCAGTACTTC. Translating gives CSAPRETQYF. The rearrangement joins TRBV20-1 to TRBJ2-5; D unclear. Germline V gene sequence: CDR1 DFQATT, CDR2 SNEGSKA (reference sequence). The CDR3 totals 10 residues. V was cut by 5 bases and J by 5 bases, with 6 bases left in between.

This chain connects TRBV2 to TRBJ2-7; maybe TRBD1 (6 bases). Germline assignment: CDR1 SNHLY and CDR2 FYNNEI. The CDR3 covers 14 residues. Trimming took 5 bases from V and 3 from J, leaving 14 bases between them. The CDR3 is CASSSGGTLYEQYF. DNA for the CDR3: TGTGCCAGCAGTTCAGGTGGGACACTCTACGAGCAGTACTTC. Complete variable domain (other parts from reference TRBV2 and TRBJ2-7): EPEVTQTPSHQVTQMGQEVILRCVPISNHLYFYWYRQILGQKVEFLVSFYNNEISEKSEIFDDQFSVERPDGSNFTLKIRSTKLEDSAMYFCASSSGGTLYEQYFGPGTRLTVT.

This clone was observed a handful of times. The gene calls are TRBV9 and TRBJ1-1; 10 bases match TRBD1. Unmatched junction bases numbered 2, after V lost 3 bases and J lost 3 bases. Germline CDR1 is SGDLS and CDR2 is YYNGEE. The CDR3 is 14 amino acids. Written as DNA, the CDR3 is TGTGCCAGCAGCGGAGGGACAGGGGACACTGAAGCTTTCTTT. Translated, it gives CASSGGTGDTEAFF.

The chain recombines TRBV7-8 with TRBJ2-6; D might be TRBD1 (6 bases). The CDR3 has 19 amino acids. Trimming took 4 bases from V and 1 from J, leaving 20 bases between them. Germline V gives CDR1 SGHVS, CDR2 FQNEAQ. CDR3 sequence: CASSSLTGRGSSGANVLTF. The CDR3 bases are TGTGCCAGCAGCTCCTTGACAGGTCGTGGAAGTTCTGGGGCCAACGTCCTGACTTTC.

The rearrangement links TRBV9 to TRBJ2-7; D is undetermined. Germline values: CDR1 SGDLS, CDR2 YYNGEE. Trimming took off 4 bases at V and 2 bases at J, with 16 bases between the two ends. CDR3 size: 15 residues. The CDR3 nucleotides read TGTGCCAGCAGCCCAGGTAACAGCCCAACCTACGAGCAGTACTTC. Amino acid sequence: CASSPGNSPTYEQYF.

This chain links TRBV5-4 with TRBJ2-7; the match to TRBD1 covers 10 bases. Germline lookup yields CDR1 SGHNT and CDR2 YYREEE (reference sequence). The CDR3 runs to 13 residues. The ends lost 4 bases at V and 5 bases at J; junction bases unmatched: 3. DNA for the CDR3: TGTGCCAGCAGCAGGGACAGGGGAGACGAGCAGTACTTC. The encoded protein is CASSRDRGDEQYF. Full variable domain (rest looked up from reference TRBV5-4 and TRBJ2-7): ETGVTQSPTHLIKTRGQQVTLRCSSQSGHNTVSWYQQALGQGPQFIFQYYREEENGRGNFPPRFSGLQFPNYSSELNVNALELDDSALYLCASSRDRGDEQYFGPGTRLTVT.

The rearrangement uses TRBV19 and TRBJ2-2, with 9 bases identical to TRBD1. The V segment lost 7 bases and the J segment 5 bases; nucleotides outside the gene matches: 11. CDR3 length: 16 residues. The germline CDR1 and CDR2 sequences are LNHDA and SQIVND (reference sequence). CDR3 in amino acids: CASNNRDRDETGELFF. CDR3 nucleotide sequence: TGTGCCAGTAATAACCGGGACAGGGATGAAACCGGGGAGCTGTTTTTT.

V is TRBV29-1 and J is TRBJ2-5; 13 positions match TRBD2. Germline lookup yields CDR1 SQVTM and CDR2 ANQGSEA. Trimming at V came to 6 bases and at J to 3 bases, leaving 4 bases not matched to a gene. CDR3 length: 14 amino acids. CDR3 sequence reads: CSVGGLAGEETQYF. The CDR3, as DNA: TGCAGCGTCGGTGGACTAGCGGGGGAAGAGACCCAGTACTTC.

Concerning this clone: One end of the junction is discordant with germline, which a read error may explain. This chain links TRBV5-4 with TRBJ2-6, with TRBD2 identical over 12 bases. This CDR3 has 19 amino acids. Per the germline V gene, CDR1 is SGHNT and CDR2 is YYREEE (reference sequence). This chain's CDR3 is CASSFGASGGASGANGLTF. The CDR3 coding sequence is TGTGCCAGCAGCTTTGGGGCTAGCGGGGGGGCCAGCGGGGCCAACGGCCTGACTTTC.

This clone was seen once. CDR3 nucleotides: TGTGCCAGCAAAGGCGTCAGGGGTATTGGTCAGCCCCAGCATTTT. Its translation is CASKGVRGIGQPQHF. V is TRBV2 and J is TRBJ1-5; perhaps TRBD1 as D (6 bases). Between the trimmed V and J ends, which lost 7 bases and 6 bases, there was a span of 19 bases. The CDR3 spans 15 residues. Germline CDR1 is SNHLY and CDR2 is FYNNEI. Based on the CDR3 plus reference TRBV2 and TRBJ1-5, the full variable domain is EPEVTQTPSHQVTQMGQEVILRCVPISNHLYFYWYRQILGQKVEFLVSFYNNEISEKSEIFDDQFSVERPDGSNFTLKIRSTKLEDSAMYFCASKGVRGIGQPQHFGDGTRLSIL.

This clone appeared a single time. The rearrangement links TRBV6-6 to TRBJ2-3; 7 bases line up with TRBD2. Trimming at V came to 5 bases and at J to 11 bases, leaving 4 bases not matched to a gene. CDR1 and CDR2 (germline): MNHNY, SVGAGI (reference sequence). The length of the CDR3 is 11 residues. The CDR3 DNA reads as TGTGCCAGCAGTAGCGGGGTTTTGCAGTATTTT. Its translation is CASSSGVLQYF.

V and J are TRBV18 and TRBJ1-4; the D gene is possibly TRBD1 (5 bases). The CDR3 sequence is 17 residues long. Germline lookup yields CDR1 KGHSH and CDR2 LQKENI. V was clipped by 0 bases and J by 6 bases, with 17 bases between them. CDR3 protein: CASSPPYSDSLYEKLFF. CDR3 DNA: TGTGCCAGCTCACCACCATACTCTGACAGTTTGTATGAAAAACTGTTTTTT.

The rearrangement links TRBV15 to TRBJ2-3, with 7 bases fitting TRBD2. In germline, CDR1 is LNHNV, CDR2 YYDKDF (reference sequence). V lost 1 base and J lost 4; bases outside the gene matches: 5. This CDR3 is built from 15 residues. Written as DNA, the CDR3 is TGTGCCACCAGCAGAGCGGGGGGAACCTCAGATACGCAGTATTTT. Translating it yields CATSRAGGTSDTQYF.

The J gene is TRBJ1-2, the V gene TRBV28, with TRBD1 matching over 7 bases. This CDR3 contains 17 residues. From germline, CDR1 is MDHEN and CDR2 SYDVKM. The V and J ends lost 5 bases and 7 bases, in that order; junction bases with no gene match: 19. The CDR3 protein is CASSISPRQGAKFGYTF. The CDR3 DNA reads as TGTGCCAGCAGTATCTCGCCCCGACAGGGCGCAAAATTTGGCTACACCTTC.